The next 6 T cell receptor beta chains were all read from a single sample in a study of blood T cell dynamics during melanoma immunotherapy. Sequenced by immunoSEQ multiplex PCR; TCRdb stores in-frame clones only, minus some. The sample holds some 14,000 clones, over 75% seen once. Time point in this sample: pre-treatment baseline. The material was blood, obtained from a patient treated with checkpoint blockade. Every receptor here comes from a human donor with melanoma.

The chain recombines TRBV4-2 with TRBJ1-2; 10 bases match TRBD1. Germline CDR1 is LGHNA and CDR2 is YNFKEQ. The CDR3 sequence is 16 residues long. Trimming cost V 5 bases and J 4 bases; bases outside gene matches: 10. The chain's CDR3 is CASSSEGQGPIYGYTF. The CDR3 DNA follows: TGTGCCAGCAGCTCGGAGGGACAGGGGCCCATCTATGGCTACACCTTC.

This chain links TRBV14 with TRBJ2-2, with TRBD1 as a possible D gene (5 bases). The CDR3 totals 15 residues. Germline lookup yields CDR1 SGHDN and CDR2 FVKESK. V shed 1 base and J shed 4 bases, with 10 bases lying between them. Here the CDR3 DNA reads TGTGCCAGCAGCCAAGGGCAGGGTCCCACCGGGGAGCTGTTTTTT. Translated, it gives CASSQGQGPTGELFF.

J is TRBJ1-5 and V is TRBV6-6; tentative D call: TRBD1 (5 bases). Germline-derived CDR1 and CDR2 are MNHNY and SVGAGI (reference sequence). The CDR3 has 14 residues. Trimming cost V 2 bases and J 4 bases, with 9 bases left between them. Here the CDR3 DNA reads TGTGCCAGCAGTTACCGGGGGAGGAATCAGCCCCAGCATTTT. It specifies CASSYRGRNQPQHF.

The chain has TRBV21-1 and TRBJ1-6; whether TRBD1, the table's D call, matches the DNA was not checked. TRBV21-1 counts as a pseudogene. The CDR3 is 20 residues long. The CDR3: CASSGVPGQGAPVIDSPLHF. The CDR3 DNA reads as TGTGCCAGCAGCGGGGTCCCGGGACAGGGGGCGCCGGTTATAGATTCACCCCTCCACTTT.

The rearrangement links TRBV2 to TRBJ1-1; D uncertain. The V gene's germline CDR1 is SNHLY and CDR2 FYNNEI. V lost 6 bases to trimming and J lost 0 bases, with 11 bases between them. The CDR3 is 14 amino acids. The CDR3 coding sequence is TGTGCCAGCAGCCCGGACGGGATGAACACTGAAGCTTTCTTT. Translation: CASSPDGMNTEAFF. Full variable domain (missing parts from reference TRBV2 and TRBJ1-1): EPEVTQTPSHQVTQMGQEVILRCVPISNHLYFYWYRQILGQKVEFLVSFYNNEISEKSEIFDDQFSVERPDGSNFTLKIRSTKLEDSAMYFCASSPDGMNTEAFFGQGTRLTVV.

The chain links TRBV7-2 to TRBJ1-6; 10 bases fit TRBD1. V was clipped by 3 bases and J by 7 bases; unmatched bases: 6. The length of the CDR3 is 16 residues. The germline CDR1 and CDR2 sequences are SGHTA and FQGNSA. Here the CDR3 DNA reads TGTGCCAGCAGCTTTCCGGGACAGGGGAGGAATTCACCCCTCCACTTT. It yields the protein CASSFPGQGRNSPLHF.